This TCR beta chain comes out of a study of T cells after yellow fever vaccination (dated by TCRdb to between 2018 and 2021). For context, the study as a whole: Libraries from fractions with low cell numbers were prepared with the SMART-Seq v4 Ultra Low Input RNA kit. Bulk PBMC replicates and cell subsets were isolated from blood drawn at multiple timepoints before and after both primary and secondary immunization. To follow T-cell clones before and after both primary and booster YFV17D yellow fever vaccination, bulk TCR alpha and beta repertoires underwent longitudinal sequencing. Two healthy male donors, one aged 18 to 30 and one aged 30 to 40 years, made up the cohort.

TCR cDNA was synthesized by 5'RACE template switching, through which a universal primer site and unique molecular identifiers were introduced. Priming for cDNA synthesis came from both the TCR alpha and TCR beta constant segments. Libraries were amplified in two PCR steps, with sample barcodes and sequencing adapters added in the second step. Libraries were sequenced on Illumina HiSeq 2500 (2x100 bp) or NovaSeq (2x150 bp). The source study handled its data this way. MIGEC handled demultiplexing of reads and collapsing into UMI consensus sequences, while MiXCR performed V(D)J alignment. Using edgeR on replicate PBMC samples, clonotypes were called vaccine-responding if FDR was below 0.01 and the log2 fold change was above 5 up to day 15. Each bulk clonotype received a CD4 or CD8 identity based on whether the sequenced CD4 or CD8 repertoire contained that clonotype at higher abundance. Using fastp at Q25 and MiXCR, TCRdb reprocessed the public reads and kept productive beta chains. Every entry covers one CDR3 protein and lists the most common genes and DNA from its rows. The V and J calls reflect TCRdb's pipeline rather than the authors' work. This sample gives some 320,000 distinct CDR3 sequences in total; 8.5% to 10% of them show up just once. The top ten clonotypes cover more than 15% of the sample.

What the authors observed across the whole study: Only a couple of donors were included in the study, so the extent to which the findings can be generalized is limited. A small share of clonotypes was detected in both CD4 and CD8 compartments, with the overlap likely arising from convergent recombination. The secondary T-cell response was found to be weaker but faster than the primary response, with a peak reached on day 5 rather than on day 15. Most clones expanded after primary vaccination (around 96% of CD4 and roughly 91% of CD8) were re-detected after the booster, suggesting that broad memory maintenance occurred. Computational filtering was required because FACS-sorted repertoires could contain abundant contaminating clonotypes from the bulk population.

This clonotype has just a few counts. Its antigen is not yet known. No base quality information exists; no much larger clone differs at one position. Read against the paper, the sample's treatment or condition label means: live attenuated yellow fever vaccine strain. At each blood-draw timepoint, two biological replicates of bulk PBMCs were obtained. PBMCs were isolated from peripheral blood using a standard Ficoll-Paque protocol. TriZol was used to extract RNA from bulk PBMCs, CD4 and CD8 fractions, and dextramer-positive and dextramer-negative fractions. Source: PBMCs, taken on the day of the first yellow fever vaccination. The TCR comes from a man aged 18 to 30 who received the YFV17D yellow fever vaccine.

The sequenced DNA: TGCGCCAGCAGCTTGGTCCGAACAGAAGCCTATGGCTACACCTTC. Its translation reads: CASSLVRTEAYGYTF. The rearranged segments are TRBV5-1 and TRBJ1-2; no D gene call is confident. Reading from cysteine to phenylalanine, the CDR3 counts 15 amino acids. Of all the DNA, just the CDR3 is kept, 45 bases in frame from base 1. The germline V gene supplies CDR1 SGHRS and CDR2 YFSETQ. At the junction V is shortened by 0 bases and J by 4 bases, with 13 bases in between.